Given below is one TCR beta chain in context. Its antigen is unknown. The entry originates in a study of T cell responses to AZD1222 COVID-19 vaccine. Study-wide results and caveats: CD4 TCRs associated with vaccination spanned spike, dominating at 160-218 and 743-854. Elevations in Spike-specific TCR breadth and depth followed administration of two AZD1222 doses.

Germline V lookup: CDR1 MDHEN, CDR2 SYDVKM. The CDR3 extends over 16 amino acids. V was pared by 7 bases and J by 2 bases, with 21 bases between. Clones were sequenced by immunoSEQ multiplex PCR, and TCRdb holds only the in-frame ones, with some missing. The sample lists over 100,000 clones; 87% were seen once. Both about-4-week and about-12-week second-dose recipients were combined. This sequence was found in an adult who received the AZD1222 COVID-19 vaccine. The chain combines TRBV28 with TRBJ2-7; maybe TRBD1 (6 bases). This specimen consisted of peripheral blood, obtained 28 days after the second AZD1222 dose. The CDR3 region has the DNA TGTGCCAGCACTAGATGGGGGCAGGGGTTTACCTACGAGCAGTACTTC. This sequence encodes CASTRWGQGFTYEQYF.